This T cell receptor beta chain was recovered during a study of human T cells and chemical hapten exposure. General study results and limits: No alteration of TCRs above 1 in 1000 frequency was seen with DPC sensitization.

Original handling: Ranging from about 23,224 to 700,000, TCR counts per sample had a median value of around 91,000. TCRdb called the 5' RACE reads again in MiXCR, with one record for every CDR3 protein. The V and J calls, along with clone size, are taken from TCRdb and not from the paper's own processing. This table has roughly 81,000 distinct CDR3 sequences, roughly 7.7% appearing once. Researchers extracted total RNA from unfractionated whole blood. On this clonotype: The antigen is undetermined.

The TCR comes from a male donor in good health.

This CDR3 is CSASLRFKPSANPADTQYF. In DNA, the CDR3 is TGCAGTGCCTCGCTACGTTTTAAGCCATCCGCAAACCCGGCAGATACGCAGTATTTT. V gene TRBV20-1 combines with J gene TRBJ2-3; no clear D gene. V was clipped by 6 bases and J by 4 bases, with 32 bases between them. Germline CDR1 and CDR2: DFQATT and SNEGSKA (reference sequence). The length of the CDR3 is 19 residues.